These 5 T cell receptor beta chains share one sample of origin, sequenced in a study of cytomegalovirus exposure and HLA in healthy donors. PCR used 60 Vbeta primers and 13 Jbeta primers. Libraries were prepared by immunoSEQ multiplex PCR; TCRdb keeps only in-frame clonotypes and omits some of them. The sample holds over 110,000 clones, 82% seen once. The material sequenced was PBMCs. The receptors shown here come from a male donor in good health and CMV-seronegative.

The V gene is TRBV7-8, the J gene TRBJ2-7, with TRBD2 as a possible D gene (6 bases). Deletions cut 6 bases from V and 2 bases from J, with 14 bases between. The CDR3 loop spans 14 amino acids. From germline, CDR1 is SGHVS and CDR2 FQNEAQ. This CDR3 reads CASSLGGAAYEQYF. In DNA, the CDR3 is TGTGCCAGCAGTCTCGGGGGAGCGGCCTACGAGCAGTACTTC.

The chain is built from TRBV27 and TRBJ2-7, with a tentative D call TRBD2 (6 bases). V shed 4 bases and J shed 6 bases, with 13 bases lying between them. The CDR3 is 13 amino acids. Per germline, CDR1 MNHEY and CDR2 SMNVEV (reference sequence). The CDR3 DNA sequence: TGTGCCAGCAGTTGGGGACTCCTAGGCGAGCAGTACTTC. Protein: CASSWGLLGEQYF.

This clone has just one count. V usage is TRBV6-4 and J usage is TRBJ2-3; 7 bases match TRBD1. Germline V gene data show CDR1 as MRHNA and CDR2 as SNTAGT. The CDR3 has 14 residues. The ends lost 2 bases at V and 11 bases at J; junction bases unmatched: 10. The chain's CDR3 is CASSDPRGWTGQYF. The CDR3 DNA reads as TGTGCCAGCAGTGACCCAAGGGGCTGGACAGGGCAGTATTTT.

The chain carries TRBV30 and TRBJ2-1; possible D gene TRBD2, 6 bases. V was cut by 4 bases and J by 9 bases, with 10 bases left in between. This CDR3 is 11 amino acids long. Germline loops: CDR1 GTSNPN, CDR2 SVGIG (reference sequence). Here the CDR3 DNA reads TGTGCCTGGACTTTGGGGGGTGAGCAGTTCTTC. As protein: CAWTLGGEQFF.

This clone has just a few counts. V gene TRBV4-2 combines with J gene TRBJ2-7, with TRBD2 matching 7 bases. V lost 0 bases to trimming and J lost 4 bases; unmatched junction nucleotides: 6. Germline CDR1 and CDR2: LGHNA and YNFKEQ. This CDR3 is built from 15 residues. The CDR3 coding sequence is TGTGCCAGCAGCCAAGAGTCTAGCGGCAATTACGAGCAGTACTTC. Protein: CASSQESSGNYEQYF.